This section outlines one TCR beta chain sequence together with its context. The data originate from a study of cytomegalovirus exposure and HLA in healthy donors. The CDR3 covers 13 residues. Per the germline V gene, CDR1 is GTSNPN and CDR2 is SVGIG (reference sequence). With 2 bases removed from V and 7 bases from J, the gap between germline ends came to 9 bases. The PCR used 60 Vbeta and 13 Jbeta primers. The repertoire was sequenced with immunoSEQ multiplex PCR; TCRdb's copy has only in-frame clones and lacks some. Counted here are about 160,000 clones, 79% occurring once; the ten biggest clones make up around 3.2%.

The sequenced material came from PBMCs. The V and J genes are TRBV30 and TRBJ1-6, with D hard to call. The origin of this receptor is a human donor in good health. CDR3 DNA sequence: TGTGCCTGGAGTCGAACAGAGAATTCACCCCTCCACTTT. As protein: CAWSRTENSPLHF.